This T cell receptor beta chain was profiled in a study of CXCR3-negative and CXCR3-positive naive CD8 T cells. Points from the study as a whole: More hydrophobic TRB CDR3s occurred in CXCR3-positive than in CXCR3-negative naive cells.

CDR3 size: 13 residues. UMI-labeled 5' RACE yielded the TRB cDNA libraries. TCRdb reprocessed the 5' RACE reads and keeps a single row for each CDR3 protein, giving no DNA. This table holds just under 65,000 distinct CDR3 sequences. In the case of this clonotype: What it binds is not known.

Material: naive CXCR3+ CD8+ T cells from blood. Stated subset: CD45RO-CCR7+CD27+CD95- naive CD8+ T cells expressing CXCR3 (TNR3+). The source of this sequence is a human donor in good health. Some clones in this sample may be carry-over from other donors' samples. The chain has TRBV12-3 or TRBV12-4 and TRBJ2-1. Here the CDR3 reads CASSGVDYNEQFF.